Listed here is a single TCR beta chain. The entry originates in a study of PD-L1 blockade in urothelial cancer. About the research overall: Patients commenced intravenous atezolizumab, 1,200 mg every 3 weeks, in about 2014. Blood analysis occurred 3 weeks (second dose) and 6 weeks after treatment start. Blood yielded a median of approximately 130,000 T cells per sample. Most patients, about 90% of the roughly 29, were males with bladder-origin cancer.

This CDR3 comprises 16 residues. Deletions cut 2 bases from V and 2 bases from J, with 17 bases between. Germline lookup yields CDR1 SGHDT and CDR2 YYEEEE. Libraries were prepared by immunoSEQ multiplex PCR; TCRdb keeps only in-frame clonotypes and omits some of them. The profile covers tens of thousands of clones, with roughly 84% appearing a single time and 9% to 9.5% taken by the ten largest. Time point denoted: pretreatment peripheral blood. This chain links TRBV5-6 with TRBJ2-7; D might be TRBD1 (6 bases). The receptor was isolated from a woman in her seventies with urothelial cancer. This material consisted of PBMCs, taken around atezolizumab (anti-PD-L1) treatment. The CDR3 nucleotides are TGTGCCAGCAGCTTATCGGTCAGAGGGGACACCTACGAGCAGTACTTC. Protein sequence: CASSLSVRGDTYEQYF.